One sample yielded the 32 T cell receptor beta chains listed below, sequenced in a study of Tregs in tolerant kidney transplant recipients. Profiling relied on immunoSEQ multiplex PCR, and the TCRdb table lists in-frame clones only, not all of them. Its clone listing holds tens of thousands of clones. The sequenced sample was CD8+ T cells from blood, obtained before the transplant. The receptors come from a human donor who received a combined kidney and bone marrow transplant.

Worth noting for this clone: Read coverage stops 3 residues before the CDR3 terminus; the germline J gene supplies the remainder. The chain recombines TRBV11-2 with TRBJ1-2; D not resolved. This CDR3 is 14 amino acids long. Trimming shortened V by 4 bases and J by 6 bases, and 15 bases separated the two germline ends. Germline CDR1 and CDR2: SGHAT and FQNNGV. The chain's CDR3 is CASSSQTRPDGYTF. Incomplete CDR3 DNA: TGTGCCAGCAGCTCTCAGACACGTCCTGATGGC. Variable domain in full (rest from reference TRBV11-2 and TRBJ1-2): EAGVAQSPRYKIIEKRQSVAFWCNPISGHATLYWYQQILGQGPKLLIQFQNNGVVDDSQLPKDRFSAERLKGVDSTLKIQPAKLEDSAVYLCASSSQTRPDGYTFGSGTRLTVV.

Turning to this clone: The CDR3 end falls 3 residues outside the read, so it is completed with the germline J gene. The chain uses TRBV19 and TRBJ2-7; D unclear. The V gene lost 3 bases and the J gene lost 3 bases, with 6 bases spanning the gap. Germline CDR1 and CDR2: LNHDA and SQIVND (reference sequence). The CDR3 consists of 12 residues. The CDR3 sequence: CASSIPYYEQYF. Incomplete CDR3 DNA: TGTGCCAGTAGTATCCCGTACTACGAG.

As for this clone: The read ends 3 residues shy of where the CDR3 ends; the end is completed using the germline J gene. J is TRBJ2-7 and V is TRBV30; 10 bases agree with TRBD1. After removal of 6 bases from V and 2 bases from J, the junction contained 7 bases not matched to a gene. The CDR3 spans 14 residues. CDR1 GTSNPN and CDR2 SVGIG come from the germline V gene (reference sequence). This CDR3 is CACVPGQGPYEQYF. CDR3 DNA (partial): TGTGCCTGTGTCCCGGGACAGGGGCCCTACGAG. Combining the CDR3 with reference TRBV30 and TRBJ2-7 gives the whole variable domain SQTIHQWPATLVQPVGSPLSLECTVEGTSNPNLYWYRQAAGRGLQLLFYSVGIGQISSEVPQNLSASRPQDRQFILSSKKLLLSDSGFYLCACVPGQGPYEQYFGPGTRLTVT.

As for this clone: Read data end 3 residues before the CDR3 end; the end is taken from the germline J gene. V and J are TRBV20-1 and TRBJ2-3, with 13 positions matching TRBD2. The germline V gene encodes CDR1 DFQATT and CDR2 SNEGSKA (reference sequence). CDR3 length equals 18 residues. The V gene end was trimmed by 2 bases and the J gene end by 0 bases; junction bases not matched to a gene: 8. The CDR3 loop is CSARTGTSGTHSTDTQYF. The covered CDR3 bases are TGCAGTGCTAGAACCGGGACTAGCGGGACCCATAGCACAGATACG.

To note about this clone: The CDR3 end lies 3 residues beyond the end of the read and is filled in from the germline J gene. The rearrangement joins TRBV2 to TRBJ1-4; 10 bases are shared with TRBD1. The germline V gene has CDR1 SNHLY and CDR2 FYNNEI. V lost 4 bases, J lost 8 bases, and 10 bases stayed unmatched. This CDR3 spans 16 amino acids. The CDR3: CASSGYAGTGAEKLFF. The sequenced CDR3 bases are TGTGCCAGCAGTGGGTATGCTGGGACAGGGGCAGAAAAA.

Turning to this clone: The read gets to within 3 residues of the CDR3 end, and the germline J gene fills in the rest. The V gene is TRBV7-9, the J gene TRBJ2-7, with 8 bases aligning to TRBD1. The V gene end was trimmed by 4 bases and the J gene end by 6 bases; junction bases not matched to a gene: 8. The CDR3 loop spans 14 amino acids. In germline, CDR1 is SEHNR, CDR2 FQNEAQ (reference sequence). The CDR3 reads CASSSAGQVFEQYF. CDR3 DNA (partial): TGTGCCAGCAGCTCCGCGGGACAGGTGTTCGAG.

CDR3 loop: CASSVGTSGDEQFF. The DNA read from the CDR3 is TGTGCCAGTAGTGTCGGGACTAGCGGCGATGAG. V and J are TRBV19 and TRBJ2-1; 11 bases align to TRBD2. The read terminates 3 residues ahead of where the CDR3 ends, so the germline J gene completes it. CDR3 length equals 14 residues. Trimming at V came to 5 bases and at J to 8 bases, leaving 5 bases not matched to a gene. The germline V gene has CDR1 LNHDA and CDR2 SQIVND (reference sequence). Drawing the rest from reference TRBV19 and TRBJ2-1, the complete variable domain is DGGITQSPKYLFRKEGQNVTLSCEQNLNHDAMYWYRQDPGQGLRLIYYSQIVNDFQKGDIAEGYSVSREKKESFPLTVTSAQKNPTAFYLCASSVGTSGDEQFFGPGTRLTVL.

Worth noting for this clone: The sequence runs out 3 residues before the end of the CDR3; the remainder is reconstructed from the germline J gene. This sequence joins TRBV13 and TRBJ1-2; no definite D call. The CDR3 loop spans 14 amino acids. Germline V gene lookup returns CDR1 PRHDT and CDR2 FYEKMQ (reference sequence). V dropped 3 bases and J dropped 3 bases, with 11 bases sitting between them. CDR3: CASSFGRSHYGYTF. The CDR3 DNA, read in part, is TGTGCCAGCAGCTTTGGCAGGAGCCACTATGGC.

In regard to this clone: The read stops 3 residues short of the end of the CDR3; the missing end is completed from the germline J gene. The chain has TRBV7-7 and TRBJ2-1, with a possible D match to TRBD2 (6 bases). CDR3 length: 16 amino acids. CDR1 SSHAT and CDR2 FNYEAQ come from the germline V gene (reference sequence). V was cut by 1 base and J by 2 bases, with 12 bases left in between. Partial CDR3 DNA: TGTGCCAGCAGCTTAGGGAGGGGAGTCCCCTACAATGAG. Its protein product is CASSLGRGVPYNE. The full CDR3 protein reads CASSLGRGVPYNEQFF.

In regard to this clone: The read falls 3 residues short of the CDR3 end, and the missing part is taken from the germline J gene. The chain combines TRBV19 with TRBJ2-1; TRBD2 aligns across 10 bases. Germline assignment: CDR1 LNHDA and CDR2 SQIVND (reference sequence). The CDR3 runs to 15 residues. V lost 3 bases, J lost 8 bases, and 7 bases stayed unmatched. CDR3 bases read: TGTGCCAGTAGTATCAGGCTAGCGGGAGTCGATGAG. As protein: CASSIRLAGVDE. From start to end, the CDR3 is CASSIRLAGVDEQFF.

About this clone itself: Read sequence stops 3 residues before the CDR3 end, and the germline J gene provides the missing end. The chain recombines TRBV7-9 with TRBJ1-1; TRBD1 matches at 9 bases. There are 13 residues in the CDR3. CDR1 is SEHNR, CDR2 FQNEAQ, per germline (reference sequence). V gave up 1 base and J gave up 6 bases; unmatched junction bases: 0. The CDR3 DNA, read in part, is TGTGCCAGCAGCTTAGGACAGGGGGCTGAA. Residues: CASSLGQGAE. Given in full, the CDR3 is CASSLGQGAEAFF.

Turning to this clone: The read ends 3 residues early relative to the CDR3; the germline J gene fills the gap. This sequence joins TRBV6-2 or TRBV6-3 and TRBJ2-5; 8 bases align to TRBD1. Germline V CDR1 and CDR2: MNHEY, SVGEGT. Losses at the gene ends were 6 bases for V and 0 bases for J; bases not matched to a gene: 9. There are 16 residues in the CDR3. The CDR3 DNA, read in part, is TGTGCCAGCAGGGACCAGACAGGGGCAGACCAAGAGACC. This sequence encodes CASRDQTGADQET. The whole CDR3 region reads CASRDQTGADQETQYF.

CDR3 DNA (partial): TGCGCCAGCAGTCAATCGAGAGGACTAGCGGGGGACGAG. Encoded protein: CASSQSRGLAGDE. The entire CDR3 reads CASSQSRGLAGDEQYF. The chain recombines TRBV23-1 with TRBJ2-7; 13 bases agree with TRBD2. The read ends 3 residues early relative to the CDR3; the germline J gene fills the gap. TRBV23-1 is assigned to the ORF class and has an uncertain function. The CDR3 contains 16 residues. Unmatched junction bases numbered 4, after V lost 0 bases and J lost 5 bases.

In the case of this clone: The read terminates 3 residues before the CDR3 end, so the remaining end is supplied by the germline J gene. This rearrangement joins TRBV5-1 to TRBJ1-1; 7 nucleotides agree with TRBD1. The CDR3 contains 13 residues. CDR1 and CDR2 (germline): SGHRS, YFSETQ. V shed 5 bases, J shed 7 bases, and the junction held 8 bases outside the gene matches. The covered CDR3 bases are TGCGCCAGCAGTAGGGGGCAGGGGAATGAA. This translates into CASSRGQGNE. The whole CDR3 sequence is CASSRGQGNEAFF.

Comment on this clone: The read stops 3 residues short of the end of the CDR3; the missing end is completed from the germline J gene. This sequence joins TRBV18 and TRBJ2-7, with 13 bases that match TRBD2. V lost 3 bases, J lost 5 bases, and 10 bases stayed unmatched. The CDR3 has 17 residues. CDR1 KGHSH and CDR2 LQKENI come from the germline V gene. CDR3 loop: CASSPYTSLAGGHEQYF. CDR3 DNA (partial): TGTGCCAGCTCACCCTACACCTCACTAGCGGGAGGGCACGAG.

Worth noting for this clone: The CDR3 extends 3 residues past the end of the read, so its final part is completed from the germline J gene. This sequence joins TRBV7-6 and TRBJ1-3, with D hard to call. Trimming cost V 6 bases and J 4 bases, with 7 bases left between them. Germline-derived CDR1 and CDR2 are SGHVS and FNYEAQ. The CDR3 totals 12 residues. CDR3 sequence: CASRGSGNTIYF. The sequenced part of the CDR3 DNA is TGTGCCAGCAGGGGCAGCGGAAACACC.

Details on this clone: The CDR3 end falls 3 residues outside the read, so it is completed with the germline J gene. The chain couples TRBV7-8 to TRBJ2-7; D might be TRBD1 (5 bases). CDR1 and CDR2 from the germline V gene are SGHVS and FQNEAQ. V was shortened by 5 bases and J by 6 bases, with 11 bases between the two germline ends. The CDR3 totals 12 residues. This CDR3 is CASSPSGLEQYF. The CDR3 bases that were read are TGTGCCAGCAGCCCCTCAGGGCTCGAG.

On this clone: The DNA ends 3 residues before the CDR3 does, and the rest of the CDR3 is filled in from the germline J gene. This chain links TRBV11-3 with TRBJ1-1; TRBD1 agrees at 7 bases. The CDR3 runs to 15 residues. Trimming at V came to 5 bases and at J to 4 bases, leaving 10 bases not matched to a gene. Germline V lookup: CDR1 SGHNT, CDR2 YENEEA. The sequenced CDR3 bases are TGTGCCAGCAGCCCTTCAGGGGGTTCCGTCACTGAA. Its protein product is CASSPSGGSVTE. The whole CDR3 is CASSPSGGSVTEAFF.

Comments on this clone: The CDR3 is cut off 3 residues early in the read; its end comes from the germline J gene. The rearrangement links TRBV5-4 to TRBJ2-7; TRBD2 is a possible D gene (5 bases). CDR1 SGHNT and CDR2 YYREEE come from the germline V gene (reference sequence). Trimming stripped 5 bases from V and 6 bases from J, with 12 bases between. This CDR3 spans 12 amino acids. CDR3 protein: CASRRAEGEQYF. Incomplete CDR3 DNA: TGTGCCAGCAGGAGGGCCGAGGGCGAG.

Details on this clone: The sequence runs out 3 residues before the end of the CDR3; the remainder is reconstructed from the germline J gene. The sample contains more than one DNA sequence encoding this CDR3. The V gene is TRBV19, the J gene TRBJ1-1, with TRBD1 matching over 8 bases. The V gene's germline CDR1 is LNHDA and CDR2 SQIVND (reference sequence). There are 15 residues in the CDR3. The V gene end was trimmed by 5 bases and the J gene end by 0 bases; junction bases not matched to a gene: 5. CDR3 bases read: TGTGCCAGTAGTTCCAAACAGGGGGTGAACACTGAA. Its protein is CASSSKQGVNTE. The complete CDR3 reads CASSSKQGVNTEAFF.

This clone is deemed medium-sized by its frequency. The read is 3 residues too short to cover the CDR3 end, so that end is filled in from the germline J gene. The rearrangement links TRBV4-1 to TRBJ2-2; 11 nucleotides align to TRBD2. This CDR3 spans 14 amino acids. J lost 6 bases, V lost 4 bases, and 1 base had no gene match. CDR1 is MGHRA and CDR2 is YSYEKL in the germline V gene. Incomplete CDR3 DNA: TGCGCCAGCAGCCTAGCGGGGGGGCCCGGGGAG. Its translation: CASSLAGGPGE. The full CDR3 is CASSLAGGPGELFF.

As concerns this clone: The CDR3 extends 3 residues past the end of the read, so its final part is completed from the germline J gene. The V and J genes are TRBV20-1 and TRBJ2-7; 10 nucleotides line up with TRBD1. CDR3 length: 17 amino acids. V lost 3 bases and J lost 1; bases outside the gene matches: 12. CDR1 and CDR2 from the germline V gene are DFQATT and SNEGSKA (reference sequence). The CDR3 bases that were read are TGCAGTGCTAGCGACTCGCCGGGACAGGGGAGGTCCTACGAG. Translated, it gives CSASDSPGQGRSYE. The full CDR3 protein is CSASDSPGQGRSYEQYF.

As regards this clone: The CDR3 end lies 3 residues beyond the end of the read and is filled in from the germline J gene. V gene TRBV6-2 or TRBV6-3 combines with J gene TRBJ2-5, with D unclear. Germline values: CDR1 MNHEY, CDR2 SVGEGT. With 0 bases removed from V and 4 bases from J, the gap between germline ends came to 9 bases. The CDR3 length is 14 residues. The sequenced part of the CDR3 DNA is TGTGCCAGCAGTTACTCGAGCCGTCTAGAGACC. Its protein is CASSYSSRLET. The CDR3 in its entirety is CASSYSSRLETQYF.

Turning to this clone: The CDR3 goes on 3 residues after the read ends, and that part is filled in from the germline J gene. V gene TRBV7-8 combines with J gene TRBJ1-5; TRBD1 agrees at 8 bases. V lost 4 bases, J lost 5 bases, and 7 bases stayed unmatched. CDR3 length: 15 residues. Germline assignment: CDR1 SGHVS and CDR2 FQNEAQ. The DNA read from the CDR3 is TGTGCCAGCAGCTCAGAGGACAGGGTGGATCAGCCC. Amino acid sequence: CASSSEDRVDQP. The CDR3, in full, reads CASSSEDRVDQPQHF.

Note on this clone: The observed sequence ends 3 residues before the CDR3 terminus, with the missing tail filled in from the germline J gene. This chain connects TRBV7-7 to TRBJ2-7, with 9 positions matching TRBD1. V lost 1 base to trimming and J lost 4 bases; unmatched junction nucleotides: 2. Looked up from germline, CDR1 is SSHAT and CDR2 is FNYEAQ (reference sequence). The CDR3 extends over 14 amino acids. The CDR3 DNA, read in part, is TGTGCCAGCAGCTTAGGACAGGGGGGGTACGAG. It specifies CASSLGQGGYE. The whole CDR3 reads CASSLGQGGYEQYF.

CDR3 bases read: TGTGCCAGCAGTGAAGCCATCAGGGGGCTAGGGCAGCCC. Translation gives CASSEAIRGLGQP. In full, the CDR3 reads CASSEAIRGLGQPQHF. The rearrangement joins TRBV6-1 to TRBJ1-5, with 8 bases aligning to TRBD1. The CDR3 is cut off 3 residues early in the read; its end comes from the germline J gene. The CDR3 sequence is 16 residues long. The V and J ends lost 0 bases and 7 bases, in that order; junction bases with no gene match: 8. Germline V CDR1 and CDR2: MNHNS, SASEGT.

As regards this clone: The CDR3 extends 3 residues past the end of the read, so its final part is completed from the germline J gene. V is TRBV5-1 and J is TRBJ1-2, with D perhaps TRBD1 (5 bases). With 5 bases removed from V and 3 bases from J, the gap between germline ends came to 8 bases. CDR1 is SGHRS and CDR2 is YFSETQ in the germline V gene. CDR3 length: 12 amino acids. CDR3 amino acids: CASRETDYGYTF. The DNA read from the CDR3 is TGCGCCAGCAGAGAGACAGACTATGGC.

The covered CDR3 bases are TGCGCCAGCAGCTTGTACTCTGGGGCCAACGTC. This codes for CASSLYSGANV. The complete CDR3 sequence is CASSLYSGANVLTF. The gene calls are TRBV5-1 and TRBJ2-6, with no clear D. The sequence runs out 3 residues before the end of the CDR3; the remainder is reconstructed from the germline J gene. V was cut by 1 base and J by 0 bases, with 2 bases left in between. The CDR3 extends over 14 amino acids. In germline, CDR1 is SGHRS, CDR2 YFSETQ.

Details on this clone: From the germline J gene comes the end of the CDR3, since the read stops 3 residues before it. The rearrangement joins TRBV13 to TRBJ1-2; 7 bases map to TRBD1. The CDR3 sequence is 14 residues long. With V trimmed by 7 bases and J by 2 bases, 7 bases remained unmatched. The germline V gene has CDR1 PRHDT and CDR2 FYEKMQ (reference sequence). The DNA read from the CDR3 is TGTGCCAGCACCAACAGGGGCTTCAACTATGGC. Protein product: CASTNRGFNYG. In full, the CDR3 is CASTNRGFNYGYTF.

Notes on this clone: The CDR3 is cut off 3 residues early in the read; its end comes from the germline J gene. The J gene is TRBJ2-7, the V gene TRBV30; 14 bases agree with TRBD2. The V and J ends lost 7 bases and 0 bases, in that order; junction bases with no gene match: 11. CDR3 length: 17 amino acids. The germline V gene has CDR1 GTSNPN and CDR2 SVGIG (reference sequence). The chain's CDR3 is CASPGLAGEYVSYEQYF. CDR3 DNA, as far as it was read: TGTGCCTCTCCGGGACTAGCGGGAGAGTACGTCTCCTACGAG.

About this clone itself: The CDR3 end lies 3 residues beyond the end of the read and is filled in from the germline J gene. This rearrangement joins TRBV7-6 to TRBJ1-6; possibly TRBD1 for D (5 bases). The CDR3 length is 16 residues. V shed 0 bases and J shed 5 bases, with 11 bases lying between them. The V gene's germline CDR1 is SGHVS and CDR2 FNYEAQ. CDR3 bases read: TGTGCCAGCAGCTTAGCAGACAGTTTAAATAATTCACCC. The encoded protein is CASSLADSLNNSP. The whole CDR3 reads CASSLADSLNNSPLHF.

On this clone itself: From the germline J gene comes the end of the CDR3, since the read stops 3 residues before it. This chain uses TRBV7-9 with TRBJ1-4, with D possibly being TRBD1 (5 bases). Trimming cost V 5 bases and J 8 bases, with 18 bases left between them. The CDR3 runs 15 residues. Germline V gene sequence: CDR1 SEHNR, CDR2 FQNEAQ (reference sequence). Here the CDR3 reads CASSPIARGVEKLFF. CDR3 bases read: TGTGCCAGCAGCCCCATTGCTAGGGGTGTCGAAAAA.